This TCR beta chain was profiled in a study of CD8+ T cells in alopecia areata. Turning to the study itself: Patients in the treated group were given tofacitinib by mouth, 5 to 10 mg twice a day. Study-level findings and limits: Clonality in the scalp and expanded CD8+ clones ranked among the top 100 were significantly decreased by tofacitinib. Mice showed TCR sharing more clearly than patients did, possibly owing to HLA.

The germline V gene encodes CDR1 SGHTA and CDR2 FQGTGA. Trimming removed 1 base at V and 1 base at J, with 8 bases between. This CDR3 region has 14 residues. Sequencing used cDNA as its template, made by extracting RNA and reverse transcribing it. Produced via immunoSEQ multiplex PCR; TCRdb's table is partial and in-frame only. The table shows about 250,000 clones, with 50% to 75% occurring only once. Treatment given: oral pan-JAK inhibitor, 5-10 mg twice daily. Comments on this clone: The antigen is not known.

The rearrangement uses TRBV7-3 and TRBJ2-7; D remains unclear. The TCR comes from a human donor with alopecia areata. This material consisted of CD4+ T cells sorted from blood, taken between weeks 51 and 52, from a patient treated with tofacitinib. The CDR3 DNA is TGTGCCAGCAGCTTAAGTGGAAATTCCTACGAGCAGTACTTC. Residues: CASSLSGNSYEQYF.